Below are 20 T cell receptor beta chains sequenced from a single sample in a study of cytomegalovirus exposure and HLA in healthy donors (dated by TCRdb to about 2017). Library preparation was by the immunoSEQ multiplex PCR assay. Not all clones reach the TCRdb copy of this immuneACCESS table, which keeps in-frame sequences only. Checked studies attribute under half of the gap to unresolved V genes and leave the rest unexplained. Present in this sample are over 110,000 clones, roughly nine tenths of which were seen just once. Less than 3% of the sample lies in the top ten. The sequencing input was PBMCs. The receptors stem from a young man in good health and CMV-seronegative.

V gene TRBV28 combines with J gene TRBJ2-7; TRBD1 aligns across 10 bases. V was clipped by 6 bases and J by 1 base; unmatched bases: 6. The CDR3 runs 15 residues. Germline CDR1 is MDHEN and CDR2 is SYDVKM. CDR3 loop: CASRRGTGDSYEQYF. As DNA, the CDR3 is TGTGCCAGCAGAAGGGGGACAGGGGATTCCTACGAGCAGTACTTC.

This clone has only a few counts. The V gene is TRBV15, the J gene TRBJ1-1; maybe TRBD1 (6 bases). This CDR3 is built from 15 residues. The germline V gene has CDR1 LNHNV and CDR2 YYDKDF (reference sequence). V gave up 3 bases and J gave up 3 bases, with 14 bases separating them. The CDR3 protein is CATSSGGDSYTEAFF. In DNA form, the CDR3 reads TGTGCCACCAGCAGTGGGGGCGATTCGTACACTGAAGCTTTCTTT.

The rearrangement joins TRBV6-5 to TRBJ1-2; D call uncertain. The CDR3 loop spans 14 amino acids. Trimming took 6 bases from V and 0 from J, leaving 11 bases between them. The germline CDR1 and CDR2 sequences are MNHEY and SVGAGI. CDR3: CASRPGGSNYGYTF. The CDR3 DNA follows: TGTGCCAGCAGGCCGGGAGGCTCTAACTATGGCTACACCTTC.

The gene calls are TRBV5-1 and TRBJ1-2; 8 nucleotides align to TRBD1. The germline V gene has CDR1 SGHRS and CDR2 YFSETQ. The length of the CDR3 is 12 residues. Trimming took 2 bases from V and 8 from J; bases not matched to a gene: 2. For the CDR3, the DNA is TGCGCCAGCAGCTTATCAGGGGGCGGCTACACCTTC. Translation: CASSLSGGGYTF.

This chain connects TRBV2 to TRBJ2-7, with 8 nucleotides matching TRBD1. Looked up from germline, CDR1 is SNHLY and CDR2 is FYNNEI. This CDR3 has 14 residues. With V trimmed by 7 bases and J by 3 bases, 8 bases remained unmatched. The CDR3 region is CASNGQGSFYEQYF. CDR3 bases: TGTGCCAGCAATGGACAGGGTAGCTTCTACGAGCAGTACTTC.

The chain has TRBV7-8 and TRBJ1-3; D possibly corresponds to TRBD1 (5 bases). The CDR3 runs to 15 residues. Trimming removed 2 bases at V and 8 bases at J, with 16 bases between. From germline, CDR1 is SGHVS and CDR2 FQNEAQ. CDR3 in DNA: TGTGCCAGCAGCTTATCAAAGGGGATTAGAGACACCATATATTTT. This encodes CASSLSKGIRDTIYF.

This sequence joins TRBV15 and TRBJ2-7; 10 bases agree with TRBD2. Germline values: CDR1 LNHNV, CDR2 YYDKDF (reference sequence). The ends lost 3 bases at V and 5 bases at J; junction bases unmatched: 7. The CDR3 covers 15 residues. The CDR3 sequence: CATSRISGLANEQYF. DNA of the CDR3: TGTGCCACCAGCAGGATCTCGGGACTAGCGAACGAGCAGTACTTC.

This chain joins TRBV27 and TRBJ2-1, with 11 bases aligning to TRBD2. Germline-derived CDR1 and CDR2 are MNHEY and SMNVEV (reference sequence). J lost 7 bases, V lost 5 bases, and 4 bases had no gene match. This CDR3 contains 14 residues. Here the CDR3 DNA reads TGTGCCAGCAGTAGACTAGCGGGACCTAATGAGCAGTTCTTC. Translated: CASSRLAGPNEQFF.

The chain combines TRBV29-1 with TRBJ2-1; D possibly corresponds to TRBD2 (7 bases). The CDR3 has 13 residues. CDR1 is SQVTM, CDR2 ANQGSEA, per germline. In DNA, the CDR3 is TGCACCGGGGCGGGGGCGGTTTATAATGAGCAGTTCTTC. It translates to CTGAGAVYNEQFF.

The CDR3 nucleotides read TGTGCCAGCAGCAAGACAGGGGATCCCTACGAGCAGTACTTC. Its protein is CASSKTGDPYEQYF. V usage is TRBV6-1 and J usage is TRBJ2-7; 8 positions match TRBD1. The germline CDR1 and CDR2 sequences are MNHNS and SASEGT. Losses at the gene ends were 6 bases for V and 2 bases for J; bases not matched to a gene: 6. The CDR3 extends over 14 amino acids.

The V and J genes are TRBV14 and TRBJ2-5; 16 bases agree with TRBD2. CDR1 SGHDN and CDR2 FVKESK come from the germline V gene. CDR3 length: 18 amino acids. V lost 4 bases and J lost 5; bases outside the gene matches: 10. The CDR3 DNA sequence: TGTGCCAGCAGCCCGACCGGGACTAGCGGGAGGGCCAGGGAGACCCAGTACTTC. This translates into CASSPTGTSGRARETQYF. Supplemented by reference TRBV14 and TRBJ2-5, the full variable domain reads EAGVTQFPSHSVIEKGQTVTLRCDPISGHDNLYWYRRVMGKEIKFLLHFVKESKQDESGMPNNRFLAERTGGTYSTLKVQPAELEDSGVYFCASSPTGTSGRARETQYFGPGTRLLVL.

The chain combines TRBV11-2 with TRBJ1-2, with TRBD1 matching over 7 bases. J was trimmed by 6 bases and V by 1 base; bases with no gene match: 11. The CDR3 totals 16 residues. CDR1 is SGHAT, CDR2 FQNNGV, per germline. The CDR3 is CASSLGKRDRVHGYTF. The DNA for the CDR3 is TGTGCCAGCAGCTTAGGGAAACGAGACAGGGTCCATGGCTACACCTTC.

The chain recombines TRBV28 with TRBJ2-3; D is perhaps TRBD2 (6 bases). Trimming left V 6 bases short and J 1 base short, with 14 bases between. There are 15 residues in the CDR3. CDR1 and CDR2 (germline): MDHEN, SYDVKM. CDR3 sequence (DNA): TGTGCCAGCAGCCAGGACGGGGGAGGCACAGATACGCAGTATTTT. Translating it yields CASSQDGGGTDTQYF. The full variable domain, with the rest looked up from reference TRBV28 and TRBJ2-3, is DVKVTQSSRYLVKRTGEKVFLECVQDMDHENMFWYRQDPGLGLRLIYFSYDVKMKEKGDIPEGYSVSREKKERFSLILESASTNQTSMYLCASSQDGGGTDTQYFGPGTRLTVL.

This chain joins TRBV27 and TRBJ2-7; 11 nucleotides agree with TRBD1. Per germline, CDR1 MNHEY and CDR2 SMNVEV (reference sequence). The CDR3 has 14 amino acids. The trim removed 2 bases at V and 7 bases at J, leaving 4 bases unmatched. The CDR3 sequence is CASSLKDRGQEQYF. In DNA, the CDR3 is TGTGCCAGCAGTTTAAAGGACAGGGGGCAAGAGCAGTACTTC.

The sample holds a few counts of this clone. The V and J genes are TRBV9 and TRBJ2-7; a weak D match, TRBD2 (5 bases). Germline CDR1 and CDR2: SGDLS and YYNGEE. The CDR3 extends over 14 amino acids. The germline V and J ends were trimmed by 0 bases and 7 bases, with 14 bases remaining between them. The CDR3: CASSVDPGLREQYF. The CDR3 DNA reads TGTGCCAGCAGCGTAGATCCGGGGTTGAGGGAGCAGTACTTC.

The chain has TRBV30 and TRBJ1-1, with a weak D call TRBD1 (6 bases). Between the trimmed V and J ends, which lost 1 base and 6 bases, there was a span of 12 bases. The CDR3 has 13 residues. CDR1 and CDR2 from the germline V gene are GTSNPN and SVGIG (reference sequence). This CDR3 reads CAWSGGGGPEAFF. CDR3 DNA: TGTGCCTGGAGTGGGGGAGGGGGGCCTGAAGCTTTCTTT. The full variable domain, rest sourced from reference TRBV30 and TRBJ1-1, is SQTIHQWPATLVQPVGSPLSLECTVEGTSNPNLYWYRQAAGRGLQLLFYSVGIGQISSEVPQNLSASRPQDRQFILSSKKLLLSDSGFYLCAWSGGGGPEAFFGQGTRLTVV.

The rearrangement links TRBV6-6 to TRBJ2-4, with TRBD2 identical over 8 bases. This CDR3 has 14 residues. The germline CDR1 and CDR2 sequences are MNHNY and SVGAGI (reference sequence). With 7 bases clipped from V and 11 bases from J, the junction kept 13 bases outside the gene matches. The DNA for the CDR3 is TGTGCCAGCAAGACGGGCCTAGCGGGTGGGGTTCAGTACTTC. As protein: CASKTGLAGGVQYF.

The chain joins TRBV19 to TRBJ2-3; D is perhaps TRBD1 (6 bases). CDR1 is LNHDA, CDR2 SQIVND, per germline (reference sequence). Deletions cut 6 bases from V and 0 bases from J, with 7 bases between. The CDR3 spans 13 residues. In nucleotides, the CDR3 is TGTGCCAGTAGGACAGGCAGCACAGATACGCAGTATTTT. Its protein product is CASRTGSTDTQYF.

V usage is TRBV7-9 and J usage is TRBJ1-4; the match to TRBD1 covers 8 bases. Germline trimming cut 5 bases from V and 8 bases from J; bases unmatched to any gene: 7. Germline lookup yields CDR1 SEHNR and CDR2 FQNEAQ (reference sequence). The CDR3 loop spans 14 amino acids. CDR3 sequence reads: CASSPRTGNEKLFF. The CDR3 DNA reads TGTGCCAGCAGCCCACGGACAGGGAACGAAAAACTGTTTTTT.

This chain uses TRBV5-6 with TRBJ1-2; the match to TRBD1 covers 8 bases. Unmatched junction bases numbered 6, after V lost 7 bases and J lost 4 bases. The CDR3 spans 13 residues. CDR1 is SGHDT and CDR2 is YYEEEE in the germline V gene. The CDR3 loop is CASDGQGRYGYTF. CDR3 in DNA: TGTGCCAGCGACGGACAGGGTCGCTATGGCTACACCTTC.